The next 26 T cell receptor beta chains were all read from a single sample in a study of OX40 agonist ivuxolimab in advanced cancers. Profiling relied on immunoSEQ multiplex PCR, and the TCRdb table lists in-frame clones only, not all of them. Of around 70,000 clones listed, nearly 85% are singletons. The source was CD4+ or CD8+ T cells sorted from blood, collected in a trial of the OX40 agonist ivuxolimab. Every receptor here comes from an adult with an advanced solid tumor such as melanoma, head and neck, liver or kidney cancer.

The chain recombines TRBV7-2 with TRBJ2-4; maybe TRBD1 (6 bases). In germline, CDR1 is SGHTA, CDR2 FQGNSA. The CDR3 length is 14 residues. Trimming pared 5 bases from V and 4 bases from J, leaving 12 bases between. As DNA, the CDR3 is TGTGCCAGCAGCCCCATAGGGGGAAAAAACATTCAGTACTTC. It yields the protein CASSPIGGKNIQYF.

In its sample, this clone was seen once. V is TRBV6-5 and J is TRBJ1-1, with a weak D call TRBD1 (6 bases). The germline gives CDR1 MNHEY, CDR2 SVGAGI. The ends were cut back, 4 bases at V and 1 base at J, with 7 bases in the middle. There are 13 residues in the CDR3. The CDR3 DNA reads TGTGCCAGCAGTTCCAGGGGGAACACTGAAGCTTTCTTT. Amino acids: CASSSRGNTEAFF.

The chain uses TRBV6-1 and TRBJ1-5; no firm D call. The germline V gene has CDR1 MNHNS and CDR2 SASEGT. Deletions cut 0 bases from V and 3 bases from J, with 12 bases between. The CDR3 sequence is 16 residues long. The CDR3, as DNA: TGTGCCAGCAGTGAAGCATGGGGAGATGACAATCAGCCCCAGCATTTT. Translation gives CASSEAWGDDNQPQHF.

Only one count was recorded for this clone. The CDR3 spells CASSLEGTRYGYTF. In DNA, the CDR3 is TGTGCCAGCAGCTTGGAGGGGACTAGGTATGGCTACACCTTC. This chain connects TRBV5-4 to TRBJ1-2, with D possibly matching TRBD1 (5 bases). The CDR3 sequence is 14 residues long. The germline CDR1 and CDR2 sequences are SGHNT and YYREEE (reference sequence). Trimming stripped 0 bases from V and 5 bases from J, with 11 bases between.

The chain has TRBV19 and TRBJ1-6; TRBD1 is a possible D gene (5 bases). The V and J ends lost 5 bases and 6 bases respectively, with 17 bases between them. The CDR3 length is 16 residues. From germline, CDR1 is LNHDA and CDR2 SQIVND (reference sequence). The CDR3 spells CASSAPGTRINSPLHF. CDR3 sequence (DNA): TGTGCCAGTAGTGCCCCGGGGACGAGGATTAATTCACCCCTCCACTTT.

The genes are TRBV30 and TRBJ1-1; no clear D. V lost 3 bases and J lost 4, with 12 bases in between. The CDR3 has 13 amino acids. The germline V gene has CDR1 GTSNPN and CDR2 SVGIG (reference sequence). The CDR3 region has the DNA TGTGCCTGGAGCGCCTCTCGGCCCACTGAAGCTTTCTTT. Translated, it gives CAWSASRPTEAFF. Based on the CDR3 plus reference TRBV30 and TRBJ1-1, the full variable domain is SQTIHQWPATLVQPVGSPLSLECTVEGTSNPNLYWYRQAAGRGLQLLFYSVGIGQISSEVPQNLSASRPQDRQFILSSKKLLLSDSGFYLCAWSASRPTEAFFGQGTRLTVV.

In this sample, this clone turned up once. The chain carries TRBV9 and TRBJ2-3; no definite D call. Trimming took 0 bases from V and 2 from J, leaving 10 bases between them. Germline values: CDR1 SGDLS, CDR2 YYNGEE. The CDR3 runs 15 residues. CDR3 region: CASSVGPEATDTQYF. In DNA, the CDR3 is TGTGCCAGCAGCGTAGGGCCAGAAGCCACAGATACGCAGTATTTT.

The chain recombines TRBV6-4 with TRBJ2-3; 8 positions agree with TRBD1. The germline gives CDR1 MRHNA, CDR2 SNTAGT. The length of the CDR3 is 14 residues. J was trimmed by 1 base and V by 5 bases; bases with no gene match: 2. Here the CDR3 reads CASSTDRGTDTQYF. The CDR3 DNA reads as TGTGCCAGCAGTACGGACAGGGGCACAGATACGCAGTATTTT.

The CDR3 DNA follows: TGTGCCAGCAGCGCCTATGGACTAGCGGGGGCCGGCACAGATACGCAGTATTTT. Protein product: CASSAYGLAGAGTDTQYF. V gene TRBV9 combines with J gene TRBJ2-3, with 13 bases fitting TRBD2. This CDR3 has 18 residues. Trimming cost V 3 bases and J 1 base; bases outside gene matches: 8. Germline-derived CDR1 and CDR2 are SGDLS and YYNGEE.

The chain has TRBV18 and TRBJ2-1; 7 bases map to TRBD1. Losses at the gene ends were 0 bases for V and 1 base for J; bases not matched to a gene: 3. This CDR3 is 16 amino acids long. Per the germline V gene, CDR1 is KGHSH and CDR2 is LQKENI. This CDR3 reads CASSPPNRGSYNEQFF. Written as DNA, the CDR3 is TGTGCCAGCTCACCACCGAACAGGGGTTCCTACAATGAGCAGTTCTTC.

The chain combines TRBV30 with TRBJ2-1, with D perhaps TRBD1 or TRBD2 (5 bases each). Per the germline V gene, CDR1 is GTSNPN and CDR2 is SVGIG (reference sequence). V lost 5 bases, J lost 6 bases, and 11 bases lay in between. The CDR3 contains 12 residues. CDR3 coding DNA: TGTGCCTGGCGGGGCTCTCGCAATGAGCAGTTCTTC. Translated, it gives CAWRGSRNEQFF.

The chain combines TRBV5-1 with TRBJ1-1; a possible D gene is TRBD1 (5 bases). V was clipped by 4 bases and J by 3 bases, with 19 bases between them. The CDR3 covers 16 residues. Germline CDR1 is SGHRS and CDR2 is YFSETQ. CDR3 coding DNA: TGCGCCAGCAGCCCTTCAATCTCGAGGGGCGACACTGAAGCTTTCTTT. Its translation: CASSPSISRGDTEAFF. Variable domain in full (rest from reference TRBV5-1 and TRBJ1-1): KAGVTQTPRYLIKTRGQQVTLSCSPISGHRSVSWYQQTPGQGLQFLFEYFSETQRNKGNFPGRFSGRQFSNSRSEMNVSTLELGDSALYLCASSPSISRGDTEAFFGQGTRLTVV.

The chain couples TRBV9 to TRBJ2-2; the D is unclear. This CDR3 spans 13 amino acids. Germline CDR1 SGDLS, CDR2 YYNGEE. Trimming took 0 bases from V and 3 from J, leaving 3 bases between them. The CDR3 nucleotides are TGTGCCAGCAGCGTAGAATACACCGGGGAGCTGTTTTTT. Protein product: CASSVEYTGELFF.

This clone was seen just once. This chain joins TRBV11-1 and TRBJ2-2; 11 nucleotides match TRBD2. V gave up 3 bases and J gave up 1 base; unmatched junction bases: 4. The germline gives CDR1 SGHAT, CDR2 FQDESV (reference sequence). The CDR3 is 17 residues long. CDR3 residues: CASSFPSGGMNTGELFF. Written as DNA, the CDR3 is TGTGCCAGCAGCTTTCCTAGCGGGGGGATGAACACCGGGGAGCTGTTTTTT.

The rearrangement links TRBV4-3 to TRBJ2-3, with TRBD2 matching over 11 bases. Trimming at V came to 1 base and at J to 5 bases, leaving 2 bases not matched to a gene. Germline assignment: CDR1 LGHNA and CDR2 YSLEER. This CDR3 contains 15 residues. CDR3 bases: TGCGCCAGCAGCCAAGTAGCGGGAGGGGGAGATACGCAGTATTTT. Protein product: CASSQVAGGGDTQYF.

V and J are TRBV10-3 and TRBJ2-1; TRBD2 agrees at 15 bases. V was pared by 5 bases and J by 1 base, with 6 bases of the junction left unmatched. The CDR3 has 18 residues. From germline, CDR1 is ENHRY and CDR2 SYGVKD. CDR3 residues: CAISRTSGGAGSYNEQFF. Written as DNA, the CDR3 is TGTGCCATCAGTAGGACTAGCGGGGGGGCCGGTTCCTACAATGAGCAGTTCTTC.

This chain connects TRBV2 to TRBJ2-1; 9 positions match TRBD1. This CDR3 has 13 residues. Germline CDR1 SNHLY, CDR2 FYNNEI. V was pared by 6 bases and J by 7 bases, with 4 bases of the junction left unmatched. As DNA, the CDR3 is TGTGCCAGCAGCAGGACAGGGGATAATGAGCAGTTCTTC. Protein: CASSRTGDNEQFF.

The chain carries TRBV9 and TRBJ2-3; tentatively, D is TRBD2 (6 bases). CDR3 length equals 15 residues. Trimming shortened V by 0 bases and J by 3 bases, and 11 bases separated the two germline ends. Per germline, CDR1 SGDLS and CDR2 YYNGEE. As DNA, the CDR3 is TGTGCCAGCAGCGTAGGCGGGATCCGGACAGATACGCAGTATTTT. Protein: CASSVGGIRTDTQYF. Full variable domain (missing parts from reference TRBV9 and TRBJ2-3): DSGVTQTPKHLITATGQRVTLRCSPRSGDLSVYWYQQSLDQGLQFLIQYYNGEERAKGNILERFSAQQFPDLHSELNLSSLELGDSALYFCASSVGGIRTDTQYFGPGTRLTVL.

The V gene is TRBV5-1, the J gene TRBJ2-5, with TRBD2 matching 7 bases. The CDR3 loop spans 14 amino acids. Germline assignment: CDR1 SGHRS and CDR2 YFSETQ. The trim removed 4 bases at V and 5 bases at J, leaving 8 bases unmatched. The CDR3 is CASSLQAGLETQYF. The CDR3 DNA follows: TGCGCCAGCAGCCTGCAAGCGGGGCTTGAGACCCAGTACTTC.

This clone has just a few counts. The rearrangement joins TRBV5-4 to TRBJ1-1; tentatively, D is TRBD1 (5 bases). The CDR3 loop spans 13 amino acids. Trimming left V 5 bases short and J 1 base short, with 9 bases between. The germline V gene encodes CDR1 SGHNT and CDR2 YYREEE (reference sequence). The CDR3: CASRVDRNTEAFF. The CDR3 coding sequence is TGTGCCAGCAGGGTTGACAGGAACACTGAAGCTTTCTTT.

In DNA, the CDR3 is TGTGCCAGCAGTTACTCCATCGTAGCGGGACTTTACGAGCAGTACTTC. This encodes CASSYSIVAGLYEQYF. The chain uses TRBV6-5 and TRBJ2-7; 8 bases map to TRBD2. Looked up from germline, CDR1 is MNHEY and CDR2 is SVGAGI. The CDR3 contains 16 residues. The V gene end was trimmed by 0 bases and the J gene end by 4 bases; junction bases not matched to a gene: 8.

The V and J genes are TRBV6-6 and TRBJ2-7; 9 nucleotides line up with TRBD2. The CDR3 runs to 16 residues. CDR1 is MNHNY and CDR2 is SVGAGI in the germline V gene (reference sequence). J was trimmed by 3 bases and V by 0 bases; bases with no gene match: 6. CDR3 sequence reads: CASSYSRLAEIYEQYF. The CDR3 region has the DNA TGTGCCAGCAGTTACTCGAGACTAGCGGAGATCTACGAGCAGTACTTC.

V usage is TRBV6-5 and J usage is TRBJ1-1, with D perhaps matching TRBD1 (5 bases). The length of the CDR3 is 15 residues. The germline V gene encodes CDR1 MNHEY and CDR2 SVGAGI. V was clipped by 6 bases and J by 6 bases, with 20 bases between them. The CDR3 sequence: CASSPKYTGVAEAFF. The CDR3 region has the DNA TGTGCCAGCAGCCCCAAGTATACGGGGGTTGCTGAAGCTTTCTTT.

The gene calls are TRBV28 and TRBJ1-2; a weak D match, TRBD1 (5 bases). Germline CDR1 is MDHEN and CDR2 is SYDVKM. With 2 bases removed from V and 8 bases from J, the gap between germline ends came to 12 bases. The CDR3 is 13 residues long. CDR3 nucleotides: TGTGCCAGCAGTTTAAAGGGGTTCAGGGGCTACACCTTC. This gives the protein CASSLKGFRGYTF.

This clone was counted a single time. The CDR3 sequence is CASTQQGGEQYV. CDR3 nucleotides: TGTGCCAGCACCCAACAGGGGGGCGAGCAGTACGTC. The J gene is TRBJ2-7, the V gene TRBV21-1; the DNA was not compared with TRBD1, the D call given in the table. TRBV21-1 corresponds to a pseudogene. The CDR3 sequence is 12 residues long.

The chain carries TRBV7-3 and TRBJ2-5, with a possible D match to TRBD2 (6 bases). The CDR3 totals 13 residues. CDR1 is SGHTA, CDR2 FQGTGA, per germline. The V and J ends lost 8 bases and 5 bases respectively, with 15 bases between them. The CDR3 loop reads CASSARGGETQYF. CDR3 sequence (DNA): TGTGCCAGCTCGGCTCGGGGAGGCGAGACCCAGTACTTC. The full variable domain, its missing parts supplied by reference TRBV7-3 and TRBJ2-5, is GAGVSQTPSNKVTEKGKYVELRCDPISGHTALYWYRQSLGQGPEFLIYFQGTGAADDSGLPNDRFFAVRPEGSVSTLKIQRTERGDSAVYLCASSARGGETQYFGPGTRLLVL.